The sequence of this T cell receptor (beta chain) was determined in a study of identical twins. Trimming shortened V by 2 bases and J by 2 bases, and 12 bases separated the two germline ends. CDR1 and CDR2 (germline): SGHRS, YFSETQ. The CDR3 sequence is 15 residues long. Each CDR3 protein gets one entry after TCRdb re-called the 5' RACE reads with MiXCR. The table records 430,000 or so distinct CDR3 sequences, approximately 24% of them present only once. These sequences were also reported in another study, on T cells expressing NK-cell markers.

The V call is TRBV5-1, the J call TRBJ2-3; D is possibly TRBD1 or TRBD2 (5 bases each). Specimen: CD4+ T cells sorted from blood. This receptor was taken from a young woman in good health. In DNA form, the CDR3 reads TGCGCCAGCAGCTTCGGGGCAGGATACACAGATACGCAGTATTTT. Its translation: CASSFGAGYTDTQYF.